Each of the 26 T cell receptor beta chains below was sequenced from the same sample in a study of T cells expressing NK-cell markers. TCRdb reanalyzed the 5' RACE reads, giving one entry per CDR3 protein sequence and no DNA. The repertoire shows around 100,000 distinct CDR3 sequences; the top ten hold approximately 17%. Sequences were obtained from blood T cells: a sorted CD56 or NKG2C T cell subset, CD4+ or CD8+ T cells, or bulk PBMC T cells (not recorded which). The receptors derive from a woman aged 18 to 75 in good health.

Here the CDR3 reads CASSLWPSIYEQYF. The chain recombines TRBV5-1 with TRBJ2-7. The CDR3 has 14 amino acids. Per germline, CDR1 SGHRS and CDR2 YFSETQ.

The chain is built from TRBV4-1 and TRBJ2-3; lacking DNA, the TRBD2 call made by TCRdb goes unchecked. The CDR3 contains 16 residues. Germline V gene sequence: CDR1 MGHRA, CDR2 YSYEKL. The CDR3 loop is CASSHPSGGAEDTQYF.

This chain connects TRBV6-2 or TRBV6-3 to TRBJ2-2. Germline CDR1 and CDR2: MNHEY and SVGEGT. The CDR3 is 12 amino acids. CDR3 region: CASSWKAGELFF.

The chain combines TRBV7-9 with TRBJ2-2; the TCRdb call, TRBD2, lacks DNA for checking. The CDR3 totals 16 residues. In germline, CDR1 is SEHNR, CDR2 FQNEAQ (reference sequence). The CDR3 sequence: CASSLRTSGALGELFF. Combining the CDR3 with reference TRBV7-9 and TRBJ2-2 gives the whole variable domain DTGVSQNPRHKITKRGQNVTFRCDPISEHNRLYWYRQTLGQGPEFLTYFQNEAQLEKSRLLSDRFSAERPKGSFSTLEIQRTEQGDSAMYLCASSLRTSGALGELFFGEGSRLTVL.

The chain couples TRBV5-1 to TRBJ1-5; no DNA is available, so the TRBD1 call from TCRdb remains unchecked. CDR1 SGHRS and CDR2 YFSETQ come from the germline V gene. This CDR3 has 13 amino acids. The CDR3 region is CAIEDRAEGPQHF.

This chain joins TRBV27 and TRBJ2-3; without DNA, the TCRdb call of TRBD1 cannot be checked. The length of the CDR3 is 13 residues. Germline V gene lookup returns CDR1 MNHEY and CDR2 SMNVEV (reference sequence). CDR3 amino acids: CASSLAGYDTQYF.

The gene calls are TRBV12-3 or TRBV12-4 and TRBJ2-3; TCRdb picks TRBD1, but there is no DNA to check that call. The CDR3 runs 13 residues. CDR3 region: CASSPRGTDTQYF.

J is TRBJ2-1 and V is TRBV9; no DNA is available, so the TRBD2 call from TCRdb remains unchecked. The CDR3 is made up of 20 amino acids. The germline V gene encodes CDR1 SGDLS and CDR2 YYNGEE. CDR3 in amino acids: CASSVVGTSGRGGPYNEQFF.

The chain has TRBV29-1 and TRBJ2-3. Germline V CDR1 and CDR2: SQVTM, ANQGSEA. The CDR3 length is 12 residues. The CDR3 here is CSVDGFSDTQYF.

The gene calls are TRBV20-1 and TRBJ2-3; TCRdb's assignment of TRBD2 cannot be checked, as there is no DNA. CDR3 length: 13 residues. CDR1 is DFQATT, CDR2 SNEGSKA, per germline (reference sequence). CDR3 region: CSALAEYTDTQYF.

CDR3 region: CAWSLPTENTIYF. This chain joins TRBV30 and TRBJ1-3. Germline CDR1 is GTSNPN and CDR2 is SVGIG (reference sequence). This CDR3 is 13 amino acids long.

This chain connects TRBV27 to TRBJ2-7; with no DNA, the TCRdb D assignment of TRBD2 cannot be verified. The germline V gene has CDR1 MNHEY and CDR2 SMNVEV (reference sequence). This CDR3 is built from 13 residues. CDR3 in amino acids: CASSQEAPYEQYF.

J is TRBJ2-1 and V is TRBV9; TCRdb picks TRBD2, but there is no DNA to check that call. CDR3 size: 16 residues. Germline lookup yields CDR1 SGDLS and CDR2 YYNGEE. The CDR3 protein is CASSLDGVAGDGEQFF. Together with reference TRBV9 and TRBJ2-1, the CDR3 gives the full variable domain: DSGVTQTPKHLITATGQRVTLRCSPRSGDLSVYWYQQSLDQGLQFLIQYYNGEERAKGNILERFSAQQFPDLHSELNLSSLELGDSALYFCASSLDGVAGDGEQFFGPGTRLTVL.

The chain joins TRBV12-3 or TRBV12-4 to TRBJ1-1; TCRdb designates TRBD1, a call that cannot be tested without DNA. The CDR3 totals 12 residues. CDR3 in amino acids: CASSPGRSEAFF.

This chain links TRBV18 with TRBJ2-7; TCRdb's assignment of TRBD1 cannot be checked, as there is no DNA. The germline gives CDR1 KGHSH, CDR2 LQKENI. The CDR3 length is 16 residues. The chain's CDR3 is CASSPPTGQGVYEQYF. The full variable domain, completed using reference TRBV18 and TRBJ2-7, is NAGVMQNPRHLVRRRGQEARLRCSPMKGHSHVYWYRQLPEEGLKFMVYLQKENIIDESGMPKERFSAEFPKEGPSILRIQQVVRGDSAAYFCASSPPTGQGVYEQYFGPGTRLTVT.

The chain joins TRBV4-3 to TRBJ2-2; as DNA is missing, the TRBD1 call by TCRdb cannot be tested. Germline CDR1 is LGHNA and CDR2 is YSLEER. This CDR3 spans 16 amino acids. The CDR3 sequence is CASSQDLGTGGGELFF.

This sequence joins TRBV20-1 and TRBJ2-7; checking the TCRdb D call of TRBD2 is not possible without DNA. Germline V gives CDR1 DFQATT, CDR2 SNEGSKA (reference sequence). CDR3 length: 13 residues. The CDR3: CSARTAGTYEQYF.

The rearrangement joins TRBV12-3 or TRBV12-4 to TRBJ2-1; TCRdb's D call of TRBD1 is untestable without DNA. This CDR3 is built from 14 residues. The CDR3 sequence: CASSLAGQANEQFF.

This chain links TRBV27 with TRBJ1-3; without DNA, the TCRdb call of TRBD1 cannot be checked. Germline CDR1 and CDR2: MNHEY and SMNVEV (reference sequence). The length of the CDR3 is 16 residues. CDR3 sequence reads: CASSFPRGLSGNTIYF.

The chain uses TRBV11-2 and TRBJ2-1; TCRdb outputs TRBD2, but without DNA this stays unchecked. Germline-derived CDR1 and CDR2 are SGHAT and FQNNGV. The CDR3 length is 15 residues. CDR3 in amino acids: CASSLVGTNPTEQFF.

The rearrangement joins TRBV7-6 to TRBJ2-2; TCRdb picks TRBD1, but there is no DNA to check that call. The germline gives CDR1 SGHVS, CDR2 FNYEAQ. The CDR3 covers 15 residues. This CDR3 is CASSSRDRNWGELFF.

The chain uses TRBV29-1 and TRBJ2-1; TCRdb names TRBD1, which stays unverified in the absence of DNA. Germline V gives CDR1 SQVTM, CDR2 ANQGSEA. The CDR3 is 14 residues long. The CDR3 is CSVEIPGPYNEQFF.

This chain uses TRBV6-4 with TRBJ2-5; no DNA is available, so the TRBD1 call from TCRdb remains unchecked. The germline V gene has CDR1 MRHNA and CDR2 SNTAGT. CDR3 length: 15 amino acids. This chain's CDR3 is CASSATLGVQETQYF.

The CDR3 spells CASSRVAGFENEQFF. V gene TRBV3-1 combines with J gene TRBJ2-1; TCRdb proposes TRBD2, but this gene call is untestable without DNA. Per the germline V gene, CDR1 is LGHDT and CDR2 is YNNKEL (reference sequence). The CDR3 contains 15 residues.

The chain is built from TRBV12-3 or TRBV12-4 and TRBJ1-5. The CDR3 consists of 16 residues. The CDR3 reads CASSLAPSNSNQPQHF.

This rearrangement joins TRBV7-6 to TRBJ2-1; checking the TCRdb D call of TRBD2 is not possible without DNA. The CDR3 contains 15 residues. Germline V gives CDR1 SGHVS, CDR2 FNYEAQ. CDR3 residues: CASSLSVAGGAEQFF.